This TCR beta chain was found in a study of naive and memory T cell subsets. CDR3 length: 14 amino acids. The junction had 8 bases not matched to a gene; V was cut back by 7 bases and J by 5 bases. This clonotype was counted only a few times. Its antigen is unknown. Two oligonucleotides, mixed equimolar, formed the beta constant-region primer covering TRBC1 and TRBC2. The ligated cDNA underwent four PCR rounds using SP2 and nested alpha and beta constant-region primers. TCRdb re-analysed the UMI-ligation and nested PCR reads in MiXCR, keeping a single row per CDR3 protein. Of approximately 80,000 distinct CDR3 sequences in the sample, over 8.5% were seen once. General study findings and limits: Especially in CD8 cells, naive repertoires contained a few larger clonotypes, possibly CD45RA-re-expressing memory cells. Gini index rose across naive, CM, EM and EMRA in CD4 and CD8.

The clonotype originates from a human donor in good health. Input material: naive CD8+ T cells from blood. The chain combines TRBV12-3 or TRBV12-4 with TRBJ2-7; 10 positions match TRBD2. The CDR3 coding sequence is TGTGCCAGCACCATAGCGGGAGGTGTCAACGAGCAGTACTTC. Translated: CASTIAGGVNEQYF.